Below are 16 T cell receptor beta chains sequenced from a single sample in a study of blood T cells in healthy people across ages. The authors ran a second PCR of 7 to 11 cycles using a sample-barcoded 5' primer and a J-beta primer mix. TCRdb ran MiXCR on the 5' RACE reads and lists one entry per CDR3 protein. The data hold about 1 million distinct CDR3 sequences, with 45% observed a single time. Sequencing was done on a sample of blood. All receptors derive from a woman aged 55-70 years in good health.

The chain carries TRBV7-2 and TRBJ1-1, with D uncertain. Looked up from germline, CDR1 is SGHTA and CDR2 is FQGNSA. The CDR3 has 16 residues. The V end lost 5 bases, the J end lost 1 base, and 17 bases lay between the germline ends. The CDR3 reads CASSPSAGLGNTEAFF. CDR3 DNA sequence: TGTGCCAGCAGCCCCTCCGCCGGGCTAGGGAACACTGAAGCTTTCTTT.

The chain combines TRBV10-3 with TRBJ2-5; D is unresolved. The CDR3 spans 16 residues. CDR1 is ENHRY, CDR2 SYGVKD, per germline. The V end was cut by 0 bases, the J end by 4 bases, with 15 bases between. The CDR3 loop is CAISESRRPPGETQYF. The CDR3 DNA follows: TGTGCCATCAGTGAGTCCAGGAGACCCCCAGGAGAGACCCAGTACTTC.

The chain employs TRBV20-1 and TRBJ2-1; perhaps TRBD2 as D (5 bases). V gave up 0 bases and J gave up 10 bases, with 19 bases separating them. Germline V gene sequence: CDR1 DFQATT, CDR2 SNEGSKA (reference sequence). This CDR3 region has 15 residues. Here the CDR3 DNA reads TGCAGTGCTAGAGACAGCTCAGCGGAGACCGGAGAGCAGTTCTTC. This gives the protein CSARDSSAETGEQFF.

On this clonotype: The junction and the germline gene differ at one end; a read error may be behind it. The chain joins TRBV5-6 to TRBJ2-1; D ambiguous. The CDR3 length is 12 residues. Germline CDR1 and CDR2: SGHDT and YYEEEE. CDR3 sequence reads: CASSLGSNVQFF. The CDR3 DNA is TGTGCCAGCAGCTTGGGTTCCAATGTGCAGTTCTTC.

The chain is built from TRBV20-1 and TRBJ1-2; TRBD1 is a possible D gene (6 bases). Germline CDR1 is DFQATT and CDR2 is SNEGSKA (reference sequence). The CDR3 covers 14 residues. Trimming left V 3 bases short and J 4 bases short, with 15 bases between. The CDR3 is CSASRTAASYGYTF. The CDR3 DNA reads TGCAGTGCTAGTAGGACAGCCGCCTCCTATGGCTACACCTTC.

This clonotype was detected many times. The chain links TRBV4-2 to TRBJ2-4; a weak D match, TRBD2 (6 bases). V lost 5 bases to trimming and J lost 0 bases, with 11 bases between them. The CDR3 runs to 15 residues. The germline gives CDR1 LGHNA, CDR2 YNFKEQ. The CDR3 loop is CASSESGLAKNIQYF. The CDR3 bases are TGTGCCAGCAGCGAATCGGGACTAGCCAAAAACATTCAGTACTTC.

The CDR3 coding sequence is TGCAGCGGAGGACTAGCGAGCAATACGCAGTATTTT. Translated: CSGGLASNTQYF. The chain links TRBV29-1 to TRBJ2-3; 9 bases map to TRBD2. There are 12 residues in the CDR3. Germline V CDR1 and CDR2: SQVTM, ANQGSEA. V shed 7 bases and J 7 bases; nucleotides not matched to a gene: 6.

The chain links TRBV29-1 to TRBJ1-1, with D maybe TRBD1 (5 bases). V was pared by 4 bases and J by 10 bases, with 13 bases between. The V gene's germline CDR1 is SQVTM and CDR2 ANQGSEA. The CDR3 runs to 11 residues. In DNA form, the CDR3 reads TGCAGCGTTGGGAACGCCGGGGGAGCTTTCTTT. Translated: CSVGNAGGAFF.

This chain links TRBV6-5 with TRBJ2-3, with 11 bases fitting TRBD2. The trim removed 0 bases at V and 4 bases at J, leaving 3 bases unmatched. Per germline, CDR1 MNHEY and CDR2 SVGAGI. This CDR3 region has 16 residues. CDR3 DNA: TGTGCCAGCAGTTACTCCACTAGCGGGAGTGCAGATACGCAGTATTTT. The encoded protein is CASSYSTSGSADTQYF.

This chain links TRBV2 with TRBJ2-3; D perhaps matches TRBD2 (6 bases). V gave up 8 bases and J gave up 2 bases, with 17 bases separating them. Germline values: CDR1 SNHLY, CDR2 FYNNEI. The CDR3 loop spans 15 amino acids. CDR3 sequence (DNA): TGTGCCAGCCCTGTTCCGGGACTGAACACAGATACGCAGTATTTT. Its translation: CASPVPGLNTDTQYF.

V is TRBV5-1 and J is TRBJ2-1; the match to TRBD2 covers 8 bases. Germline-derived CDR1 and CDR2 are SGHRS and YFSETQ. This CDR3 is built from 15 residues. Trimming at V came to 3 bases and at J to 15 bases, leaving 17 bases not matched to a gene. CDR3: CASSSESGSLGGWFF. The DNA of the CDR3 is TGCGCCAGCAGCTCGGAAAGCGGGAGCCTTGGGGGTTGGTTCTTC.

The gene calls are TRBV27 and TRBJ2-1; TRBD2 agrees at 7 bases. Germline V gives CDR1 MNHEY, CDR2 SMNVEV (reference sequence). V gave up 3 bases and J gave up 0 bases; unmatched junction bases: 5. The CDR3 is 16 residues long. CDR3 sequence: CASSFDGRASYNEQFF. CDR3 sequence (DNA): TGTGCCAGCAGTTTTGATGGGAGGGCCTCCTACAATGAGCAGTTCTTC.

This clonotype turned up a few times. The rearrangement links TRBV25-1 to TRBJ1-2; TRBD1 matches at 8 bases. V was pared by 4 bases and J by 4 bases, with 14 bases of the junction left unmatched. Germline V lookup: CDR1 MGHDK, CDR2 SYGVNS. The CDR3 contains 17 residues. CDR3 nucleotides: TGTGCCAGCAGTGGATCCTCCACCGGACAGGGACGCTATGGCTACACCTTC. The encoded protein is CASSGSSTGQGRYGYTF.

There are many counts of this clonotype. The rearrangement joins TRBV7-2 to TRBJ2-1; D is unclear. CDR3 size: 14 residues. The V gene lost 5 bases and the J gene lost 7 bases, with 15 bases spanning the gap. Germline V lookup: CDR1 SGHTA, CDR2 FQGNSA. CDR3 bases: TGTGCCAGCAGCCTCGATATCGGTTGGAATGAGCAGTTCTTC. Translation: CASSLDIGWNEQFF.

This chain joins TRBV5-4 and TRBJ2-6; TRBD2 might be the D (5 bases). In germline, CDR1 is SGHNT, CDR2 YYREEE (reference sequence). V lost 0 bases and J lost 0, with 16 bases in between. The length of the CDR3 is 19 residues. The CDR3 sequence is CASSLDPGRPHSGANVLTF. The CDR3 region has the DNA TGTGCCAGCAGCTTGGACCCGGGAAGGCCTCACTCTGGGGCCAACGTCCTGACTTTC. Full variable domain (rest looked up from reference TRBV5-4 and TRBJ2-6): ETGVTQSPTHLIKTRGQQVTLRCSSQSGHNTVSWYQQALGQGPQFIFQYYREEENGRGNFPPRFSGLQFPNYSSELNVNALELDDSALYLCASSLDPGRPHSGANVLTFGAGSRLTVL.

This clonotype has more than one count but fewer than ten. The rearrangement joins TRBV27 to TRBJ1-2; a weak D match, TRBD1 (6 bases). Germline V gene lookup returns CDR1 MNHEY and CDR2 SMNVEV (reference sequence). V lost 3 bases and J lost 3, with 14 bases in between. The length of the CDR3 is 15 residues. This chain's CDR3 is CASSFQGGGHYGYTF. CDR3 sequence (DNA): TGTGCCAGCAGTTTCCAGGGCGGGGGCCACTATGGCTACACCTTC.